This T cell receptor (beta chain) was sequenced during a study of cytomegalovirus exposure and HLA in healthy donors (dated by TCRdb to about 2017). In the study overall: According to an earlier analysis of 450 to 650 of the donors, about 180 million T cells yielded roughly 100 million unique TCR beta sequences and approximately 280 Gb of sequence data. An early release covering roughly 640 HLA-typed donors comprised about 320 gigabases of sequencing data and 65 million to 100 million unique TCR sequences. Of the roughly 400 genotyped donors, 65% to 90% fell in the genetic ancestry cluster associated with self-reported Caucasian donors. The aim of the study was to test whether cataloging public T cell receptors could identify signatures of past pathogen exposure. The T cell repertoires of under 750 subjects were profiled by immunosequencing and related to cytomegalovirus serostatus. Besides the first cohort of roughly 640 subjects, a separate validation cohort made up of about 120 different subjects was used. To predict cytomegalovirus infection status, the study brought together high-throughput TCR immunosequencing, statistical association of individual TCRs with disease status, and machine learning. A later analysis re-analyzed previously published TCR beta repertoires from roughly 630 donors and added high-resolution HLA genotyping to study TCR occurrence patterns. Rather than using new phenotypic data, the later analysis identified candidate immune exposures from TCR beta sequences and from how often those sequences occurred across donors. An earlier analysis of 500 to 750 of the donors applied high-throughput TCR beta sequencing to assess whether each TCR beta V gene segment acted as functional or pseudogenic. Donor age, sex, ethnicity and CMV serostatus were compiled together with the repertoire data. In a later genetic analysis, genome-wide SNP genotypes for about 65% of the roughly 670 donors were used, and that subset was treated as a discovery cohort. All discovery cohort repertoires had been generated on a single sequencing platform. HLA typing covered class I and class II loci at four-digit resolution. Typing coverage differed by locus: A, B, C, DRB1 and DQB1 were typed in roughly 620-630 donors, DQA1 in 522, DPA1 in some 600, and DPB1 in 450 to 480. Because of strong linkage in the cohort, roughly five DR-DQ haplotypes were treated as single units for association and clustering. Among around 400 genotyped donors of the cohort, an average of around 220,000 unique TCR beta nucleotide sequences was sequenced per donor, of which about 18% were non-productive. The study at large found these results: In an earlier analysis of roughly 560 of the donors, most TCR beta V segments were observed in productive rearrangements about 87% or about 30% of the time, broadly matching IMGT annotations. In a later genetic analysis, fewer N-insertions in productive TCRs were reported among donors in an Asian-associated ancestry cluster than the roughly 700-donor mean. Correlated functional status among segregating V segments might reflect linkage disequilibrium, but an unknown experimental factor could not be ruled out. A later analysis reported that several top co-occurrence clusters appeared linked to parvovirus B19, influenza, CMV and Epstein-Barr virus. The earlier analysis of approximately 540 of the donors excluded roughly 17 rarely observed V segments, including chromosome 9 orphons, because counts were too low. A further reported finding was that TCR beta sequences accurately predicted the HLA-A and HLA-B alleles for most subjects in the first cohort. A group of highly shared sequence variants was considered likely to be a technical artifact of the sequencing pipeline. In a later analysis, HLA-associated TCR beta chains were found to be more clonally expanded and to have lower generation probabilities than equally common non-associated chains. In a later analysis, most CMV-associated TCR beta chains were found to appear HLA-restricted, with HLA associations seemingly driven largely by CMV exposure. In both the original and validation cohorts, the classifier was reported to diagnose cytomegalovirus status with high specificity and sensitivity. In a later analysis, TCR association rates were found to vary across HLA loci, with the most associated TCRs seen for DRB1 alleles and the fewest for HLA-C alleles. Across donors, most TCR sequences were observed very rarely, whereas some public TCRs were present in many individuals. Immune exposure information for the cohort was limited to CMV serostatus. A few of the identified cytomegalovirus-associated TCR beta chains were confirmed in vitro to be specific for cytomegalovirus antigens. Strong co-occurrence of HLA alleles, especially DR and DQ, made assigning TCR associations to individual alleles difficult. Only TCR beta chains were sequenced in this cohort, and the absence of alpha or paired-chain data limited detectable features. The 87-base-pair reads could not distinguish some IMGT-functional V segments, including TRBV6-2 and TRBV6-3, so those segments were excluded. Specific HLA alleles were associated with 15,000 to 20,000 TCR beta sequences at a false discovery rate of 0.05 in a later analysis. In a later genetic analysis, a missense DCLRE1C variant was associated with V-gene and J-gene trimming of TCR beta chains, and the association was replicated in an independent cohort. Sequencing depth was assumed to be roughly uniform across donors in the presence/absence analyses, though that assumption may not hold. HLA typing was unavailable for some donors at each locus, so association tests used only the typed subset. The authors suggested that the approach could potentially be extended to other disease states and immunological phenotypes. In the study, 164 TCR beta chains were listed as associated with cytomegalovirus.

Library preparation used the immunoSEQ multiplex PCR assay. The multiplex PCR relied on a mix of 60 forward primers for TCR Vbeta segments and 13 reverse primers for TCR Jbeta segments. A multiplex PCR assay on genomic DNA amplified the CDR3 region of rearranged TCR beta genes. The Illumina HiSeq System was used to sequence the amplified TCR beta libraries as 87-base-pair reads. In the source study's methods: In a later analysis, some 80 million unique TCR beta chains were counted across the approximately 620 repertoires, and about 9.9 million of these chains were shared by at least two donors. To remove PCR and sequencing errors, raw reads were error-corrected and collapsed into unique sequences using a nearest-neighbor algorithm that merged closely related sequences. CDR3 sequences were aligned to IMGT reference sequences to assign V, D and J gene segments. For a sequence to be retained, a match of at least six nucleotides was required to both a V gene segment and a J gene segment. Rearrangements were called productive when the CDR3 lacked stop codons and stayed in frame with V and J; all others were non-productive. CDR3 was defined according to IMGT convention as the region running from the second conserved V-encoded cysteine to the conserved J-encoded phenylalanine. In an earlier analysis of 550 to 650 of the donors, sequences lacking an unambiguous match to a single V gene segment were excluded. In an earlier analysis of 587 of the donors, V segments were called functional above 56.7% productive rearrangements and were called segregating when the between-donor standard deviation exceeded 5%. A statistical classification framework was built to diagnose cytomegalovirus status from the catalog of TCR beta chain sequences. In a later analysis, TCR nucleotide sequences were compared against IMGT/GENE-DB human TR gene sequences so that V and J genes could be assigned. Using the TCRdist pipeline, a later analysis assigned CDR3 sequences along with most-parsimonious VDJ recombination scenarios. In a later analysis, each TCR beta chain was defined by its CDR3 amino acid sequence together with its V-gene family, and reads lacking a unique V-gene family were excluded. To address suspected cross-contamination and a sequencing artifact, a later analysis removed some 620 highly shared, low-generation-probability nucleotide sequences. For each public chain, a later analysis derived a clonal expansion index from normalized ranks of inferred template counts within each repertoire. In a later analysis, generation probabilities were computed with a VDJ recombination model fitted to out-of-frame rearrangements, and the resulting probabilities were checked against IGoR. Hypergeometric tests were used in a later analysis to score TCR-TCR, TCR-HLA and TCR-CMV co-occurrence, with a repertoire-size bias correction applied to the TCR pairs. False discovery rates were estimated in a later analysis by permuting HLA or CMV assignments 20 times. A later analysis grouped co-occurring TCRs with DBSCAN, adding TCRdist sequence similarity when clustering within HLA-allele-positive subsets. Repertoires with fewer than 30,000 or more than 120,000 public chains, plus five repertoires with anomalous nucleotide sharing, were excluded from co-occurrence clustering. TCRdb's version of the immuneACCESS table is confined to in-frame rearrangements and falls short of the full clone set. An unresolved V gene accounts for under half of the shortfall where checked; the remainder is of unknown origin. That table gives V, J and clone size, and the DNA gave D and trimming. Present in this sample are 170,000 or so clones, almost 85% of which were seen just once. The top ten constitute 0.35% to 0.4% of the sample.

Points on this clone: No antigen is known for it. Per-base qualities were not stored, and no clone one base away is much larger.

In total, approximately 700 healthy bone marrow donors made up the cohort. At the time of sampling, every cohort member was nominally healthy, though immune exposures that went unrecorded were likely present. The donor tested CMV seronegative, placing the donor among the 350 to 400 seronegative members of the cohort. Each donor provided a peripheral blood sample, and peripheral blood mononuclear cells were used for TCR beta sequencing. Genomic DNA extraction from the blood cell samples was performed with the Qiagen DNeasy Blood Extraction Kit. From cysteine to phenylalanine, the CDR3 is 16 amino acids long. Only CDR3 DNA remains: 48 bases, in frame from the first base.

This TCR came from a boy aged 2 to 10 in good health and CMV-seronegative. Material: PBMCs. This receptor chain uses TRBV21-1 and TRBJ1-2; TRBD1 reflects the table's D call only, with no check against the DNA. TRBV21-1 is a pseudogene segment. The CDR3 loop reads CASSGRQGARVYGYTF. The nucleotides read TGTGCCAGCAGCGGGAGACAGGGGGCGCGGGTGTATGGCTACACCTTC.